This entry lists 17 T cell receptor beta chains sequenced from one sample in a study of OX40 agonist ivuxolimab in advanced cancers. Using immunoSEQ multiplex PCR, the repertoire was profiled, and TCRdb retains in-frame clones only, with some absent. The top ten clones hold roughly 5% of a sample with approximately 99,000 clones, around 85% of them seen once. This specimen consisted of CD4+ or CD8+ T cells sorted from blood, obtained in a trial of the OX40 agonist ivuxolimab. These receptors were obtained from an adult with an advanced solid tumor such as melanoma, head and neck, liver or kidney cancer.

CDR3 coding DNA: TGTGCCAGCAGTTACTCTGGGCAGATAAACACTGAAGCTTTCTTT. Translation: CASSYSGQINTEAFF. The chain links TRBV6-6 to TRBJ1-1; D gene unclear. This CDR3 has 15 residues. The V gene's germline CDR1 is MNHNY and CDR2 SVGAGI (reference sequence). V gave up 0 bases and J gave up 2 bases, with 10 bases separating them.

J is TRBJ2-1 and V is TRBV11-1, with 7 bases matching TRBD1. Losses at the gene ends were 7 bases for V and 9 bases for J; bases not matched to a gene: 18. The CDR3 is 16 amino acids. Germline V gene data show CDR1 as SGHAT and CDR2 as FQDESV (reference sequence). The CDR3 loop reads CASTQTGNKGGGEQFF. The CDR3 region has the DNA TGTGCCAGCACCCAGACAGGGAATAAGGGTGGGGGTGAGCAGTTCTTC.

The rearrangement uses TRBV6-5 and TRBJ1-2, with unresolved D. Trimming left V 5 bases short and J 0 bases short, with 7 bases between. CDR1 is MNHEY and CDR2 is SVGAGI in the germline V gene. The CDR3 contains 13 residues. CDR3 in amino acids: CASSRGPNYGYTF. The CDR3 DNA reads as TGTGCCAGCAGTCGCGGACCTAACTATGGCTACACCTTC.

A single count supports this clone. Other DNA sequences in this sample translate to the same CDR3. This rearrangement joins TRBV18 to TRBJ1-1; D gene uncertain. This CDR3 is 11 amino acids long. Germline CDR1 is KGHSH and CDR2 is LQKENI. Trimming pared 3 bases from V and 2 bases from J, leaving 1 base between. CDR3 region: CASSPNTEAFF. The CDR3 DNA reads TGTGCCAGCTCACCTAACACTGAAGCTTTCTTT.

The chain has TRBV15 and TRBJ2-7, with 9 bases matching TRBD1. J was trimmed by 4 bases and V by 3 bases; bases with no gene match: 7. Per the germline V gene, CDR1 is LNHNV and CDR2 is YYDKDF (reference sequence). This CDR3 comprises 15 residues. CDR3 residues: CATSSPGTGTYEQYF. DNA for the CDR3: TGTGCCACCAGCAGCCCCGGGACAGGGACTTACGAGCAGTACTTC.

The genes are TRBV19 and TRBJ1-2; D is uncertain. V was shortened by 2 bases and J by 0 bases, with 7 bases between the two germline ends. This CDR3 is built from 14 residues. Germline CDR1 reads LNHDA; CDR2 reads SQIVND (reference sequence). CDR3 DNA sequence: TGTGCCAGTAGTATACCGGGAGCTAACTATGGCTACACCTTC. This gives the protein CASSIPGANYGYTF.

V usage is TRBV7-9 and J usage is TRBJ1-2; 7 nucleotides match TRBD1. CDR3 length equals 13 residues. Germline V CDR1 and CDR2: SEHNR, FQNEAQ (reference sequence). V was clipped by 7 bases and J by 3 bases; unmatched bases: 5. The CDR3 loop reads CASNRQGDYGYTF. The CDR3 region has the DNA TGTGCCAGCAACCGACAGGGCGACTATGGCTACACCTTC.

This chain joins TRBV4-1 and TRBJ2-1, with 8 bases identical to TRBD2. Germline lookup yields CDR1 MGHRA and CDR2 YSYEKL. The CDR3 is 17 residues long. The V and J ends lost 5 bases and 5 bases, in that order; junction bases with no gene match: 14. The CDR3 is CASSSRAGMRGDNEQFF. The CDR3, as DNA: TGCGCCAGCAGCTCCAGAGCGGGAATGCGGGGGGACAATGAGCAGTTCTTC.

This chain connects TRBV4-1 to TRBJ1-1; D uncertain. Trimming removed 0 bases at V and 2 bases at J, with 16 bases between. CDR3 length equals 17 residues. Germline assignment: CDR1 MGHRA and CDR2 YSYEKL. CDR3 protein: CASSQDAEGWVNTEAFF. The CDR3 DNA is TGCGCCAGCAGCCAAGATGCGGAAGGGTGGGTCAACACTGAAGCTTTCTTT.

The V gene is TRBV21-1, the J gene TRBJ1-5; the table assigns TRBD1, which was not confirmed against the DNA. TRBV21-1 is marked as a pseudogene. The CDR3 contains 16 residues. The DNA of the CDR3 is TGTGCCAGCCGACAGTTGGGACAGAGTAGCAATCAGCCCCAGCATTTT. Its protein product is CASRQLGQSSNQPQHF.

The CDR3 DNA reads as TGTGCCTGTTTGAATCAGGGGTCTGGGGCCAACGTCCTGACTTTC. Translated, it gives CACLNQGSGANVLTF. V usage is TRBV6-1 and J usage is TRBJ2-6, with a weak D call TRBD1 (6 bases). Germline V lookup: CDR1 MNHNS, CDR2 SASEGT. The CDR3 covers 15 residues. V was trimmed by 11 bases and J by 1 base, leaving 15 bases between them.

The table lists this clone with many counts. The chain combines TRBV19 with TRBJ1-2; no definite D call. V was clipped by 5 bases and J by 4 bases, with 17 bases between them. Germline assignment: CDR1 LNHDA and CDR2 SQIVND (reference sequence). The CDR3 spans 15 residues. The CDR3 protein is CASSAPGRIGYGYTF. The CDR3 DNA reads TGTGCCAGTAGTGCCCCAGGACGCATCGGCTATGGCTACACCTTC.

This chain uses TRBV11-2 with TRBJ2-5; no firm D call. The germline V gene has CDR1 SGHAT and CDR2 FQNNGV. The V end lost 0 bases, the J end lost 5 bases, and 13 bases lay between the germline ends. The CDR3 is made up of 15 amino acids. In nucleotides, the CDR3 is TGTGCCAGCAGCTTAGACCCGGACCCTAAGGAGACCCAGTACTTC. This encodes CASSLDPDPKETQYF.

The CDR3 sequence is CASRQGSHEQFF. CDR3 bases: TGTGCCAGCAGACAGGGGTCCCATGAGCAGTTCTTC. The chain combines TRBV7-9 with TRBJ2-1, with 7 positions matching TRBD1. The germline CDR1 and CDR2 sequences are SEHNR and FQNEAQ (reference sequence). The junction had 4 bases not matched to a gene; V was cut back by 6 bases and J by 8 bases. The CDR3 extends over 12 amino acids.

The V and J genes are TRBV6-5 and TRBJ1-3; no clear D gene. The CDR3 contains 14 residues. The V end was cut by 2 bases, the J end by 0 bases, with 5 bases between. Germline V gives CDR1 MNHEY, CDR2 SVGAGI. CDR3 bases: TGTGCCAGCAGTTACGGATCCTCTGGAAACACCATATATTTT. It specifies CASSYGSSGNTIYF.

This chain links TRBV7-2 with TRBJ2-5; no clear D gene. This CDR3 contains 15 residues. Between the trimmed V and J ends, which lost 1 base and 4 bases, there was a span of 13 bases. Germline assignment: CDR1 SGHTA and CDR2 FQGNSA. The CDR3 protein is CASSLEAARRETQYF. In nucleotides, the CDR3 is TGTGCCAGCAGCTTAGAGGCAGCCCGAAGAGAGACCCAGTACTTC. The whole variable domain, filled in from reference TRBV7-2 and TRBJ2-5, reads GAGVSQSPSNKVTEKGKDVELRCDPISGHTALYWYRQSLGQGLEFLIYFQGNSAPDKSGLPSDRFSAERTGGSVSTLTIQRTQQEDSAVYLCASSLEAARRETQYFGPGTRLLVL.

About this clone: The sample has other DNA sequences that encode this CDR3 too. V is TRBV5-1 and J is TRBJ2-1, with TRBD2 matching over 9 bases. The CDR3 sequence is 15 residues long. V lost 0 bases, J lost 4 bases, and 2 bases stayed unmatched. Germline V gives CDR1 SGHRS, CDR2 YFSETQ. The CDR3, as DNA: TGCGCCAGCAGCTTGGGACTAGCGGTTTACAATGAGCAGTTCTTC. It codes for CASSLGLAVYNEQFF.